Listed below are T cell receptor beta chains from one sample, sequenced in a study of CD8 T cells in Susac syndrome. A single record per CDR3 protein comes from TCRdb applying MiXCR to the immunoSEQ multiplex PCR reads. In the table there are approximately 100,000 distinct CDR3 sequences, 94% of which are singletons. Sequencing input: CD8+ T cells from PBMCs. The receptor set was obtained from a human donor with Susac syndrome. Both conserved end residues are part of each CDR3. The D gene is left open where the match is weak. Size values are once, few and many counts, or a class for expanded clones, and some rows have none.

j_call d_call cdr3_length clone_size v_call cdr3_aa cdr3_nt
TRBJ1-1 TRBD1 11 NA TRBV2 CSTGVATEAFF TGTTCCACAGGGGTTGCGACTGAAGCTTTCTTT
TRBJ2-7 NA 10 NA TRBV6-2/TRBV6-3 CASGGYEQYF TGTGCCAGCGGAGGCTACGAGCAGTACTTC
TRBJ2-3 NA 11 NA TRBV6-2/TRBV6-3 CASSWGDTQYF TGTGCCAGCAGTTGGGGGGATACGCAGTATTTT
TRBJ1-1 NA 13 NA TRBV12-3/TRBV12-4 CASSSRPNTEAFF TGTGCCAGCAGTTCTCGGCCGAACACTGAAGCTTTCTTT
TRBJ2-1 TRBD1 16 NA TRBV4-1 CASSLGPGQGGPEQFF TGCGCCAGCAGCCTCGGGCCGGGACAGGGGGGCCCTGAGCAGTTCTTC
TRBJ2-7 NA 15 once TRBV5-6 CASSPSGSLSYEQYF TGTGCCAGCAGCCCTTCAGGATCCCTCTCCTACGAGCAGTACTTC
TRBJ1-1 TRBD1 16 NA TRBV13 CASSPEGQARGTEAFF TGTGCCAGCAGTCCCGAGGGACAGGCGAGGGGCACTGAAGCTTTCTTT
TRBJ2-1 NA 13 NA TRBV5-4 CASSPFRGGEQFF TGTGCCAGCAGCCCCTTTAGGGGCGGTGAGCAGTTCTTC
TRBJ2-7 NA 14 NA TRBV2 CASSEDSRTYEQYF TGTGCCAGCAGTGAAGACTCGCGGACCTACGAGCAGTACTTC
TRBJ1-3 TRBD1 16 NA TRBV9 CASSVNRDRGYNTIYF TGTGCCAGCAGCGTAAATAGGGACAGGGGGTATAACACCATATATTTT
TRBJ2-5 NA 16 NA TRBV4-3 CASSQDRDFPLETQYF TGCGCCAGCAGCCAAGATCGGGACTTTCCCTTGGAGACCCAGTACTTC
TRBJ2-7 NA 13 NA TRBV12-3/TRBV12-4 CASTPGHSYEQYF TGTGCCAGCACCCCGGGACACTCCTACGAGCAGTACTTC
TRBJ2-3 NA 12 NA TRBV10-2 CASSESKFWQYF TGCGCCAGCAGTGAGTCGAAGTTTTGGCAGTATTTT
TRBJ1-6 TRBD1 17 once TRBV20-1 CSARGPDRVDYNSPLHF TGCAGTGCTAGAGGCCCCGACAGGGTCGACTATAATTCACCCCTCCACTTT
TRBJ2-2 NA 14 NA TRBV6-6 CASSYAGPTGELFF TGTGCCAGCAGTTACGCAGGTCCGACCGGGGAGCTGTTTTTT
TRBJ2-3 NA 14 once TRBV5-1 CASSLEEGLDTQYF TGCGCCAGCAGCTTGGAAGAGGGCCTGGATACGCAGTATTTT
TRBJ2-2 NA 16 NA TRBV14 CASSPPGGIGGGELFF TGTGCCAGCAGCCCGCCCGGGGGCATTGGAGGCGGGGAGCTGTTTTTT
TRBJ2-3 NA 18 NA TRBV20-1 CSARGSSPRASSTDTQYF TGCAGTGCTAGGGGGAGCTCCCCGCGAGCGTCTAGCACAGATACGCAGTATTTT
TRBJ2-7 NA 12 NA TRBV7-9 CASSLDVYEQYF TGTGCCAGCAGCTTAGATGTGTACGAGCAGTACTTC
TRBJ2-5 NA 14 NA TRBV5-6 CASSLSAGRKTQYF TGTGCCAGCAGCTTGTCGGCAGGAAGGAAGACCCAGTACTTC
TRBJ1-1 TRBD1 15 NA TRBV5-1 CASSPPGQVGTEAFF TGCGCCAGCAGCCCCCCGGGACAGGTGGGGACTGAAGCTTTCTTT
TRBJ2-1 TRBD2 16 NA TRBV20-1 CSARAKPPGLAGSEFF TGCAGTGCTAGAGCTAAACCTCCGGGACTAGCGGGGAGCGAGTTCTTC
TRBJ1-6 NA 17 NA TRBV21-1 CASRNPAYRERNSPLHF TGTGCCAGCAGGAATCCCGCCTACAGGGAAAGGAATTCACCCCTCCACTTT
TRBJ1-1 NA 13 NA TRBV29-1 CSAVRGGSTEAFF TGCAGCGCCGTGAGAGGGGGGAGCACTGAAGCTTTCTTT
TRBJ2-2 NA 16 NA TRBV25-1 CASSYTGTLNTGELFF TGTGCCAGCAGTTACACCGGGACACTTAACACCGGGGAGCTGTTTTTT
TRBJ2-5 NA 13 NA TRBV12-3/TRBV12-4 CASSLRWGETQYF TGTGCCAGCAGTCTACGCTGGGGGGAGACCCAGTACTTC
TRBJ2-4 TRBD1 16 NA TRBV6-5 CASSYRGGRQGDIQYF TGTGCCAGCAGTTACAGGGGTGGCAGACAGGGTGACATTCAGTACTTC
TRBJ2-5 TRBD2 18 NA TRBV5-8 CASSSGLAGALYQETQYF TGTGCCAGCAGCTCGGGACTAGCGGGGGCTTTATACCAAGAGACCCAGTACTTC
TRBJ2-2 TRBD2 18 NA TRBV2 CASSPLAGGPANTGELFF TGTGCCAGCAGTCCACTAGCGGGGGGGCCCGCGAACACCGGGGAGCTGTTTTTT
TRBJ1-5 NA 14 NA TRBV14 CASSQAGLGQPQHF TGTGCCAGCAGCCAAGCAGGTCTAGGACAGCCCCAGCATTTT
TRBJ2-5 NA 13 once TRBV24-1 CATSERGGETQYF TGTGCCACCAGTGAGAGGGGGGGAGAGACCCAGTACTTC
TRBJ1-1 TRBD1 15 NA TRBV20-1 CSARETGTGDLGAFF TGCAGTGCTAGAGAGACCGGGACAGGGGATCTTGGAGCTTTCTTT
TRBJ2-5 TRBD2 16 NA TRBV7-2 CASSLVGSGGQETQYF TGTGCCAGCAGCTTAGTAGGTAGCGGGGGCCAAGAGACCCAGTACTTC
TRBJ2-2 NA 12 once TRBV6-5 CASRTLTGELFF TGTGCCAGCAGAACGCTTACCGGGGAGCTGTTTTTT
TRBJ2-1 NA 15 NA TRBV29-1 CSVEGGAAGYNEQFF TGCAGCGTTGAAGGGGGTGCGGCCGGCTACAATGAGCAGTTCTTC
TRBJ1-1 NA 15 NA TRBV2 CASSEGTGLRTEAFF TGTGCCAGCAGTGAAGGGACGGGCCTCAGGACTGAAGCTTTCTTT
TRBJ2-3 NA 13 NA TRBV25-1 CASTRGGTDTQYF TGTGCCAGCACCAGGGGCGGGACAGATACGCAGTATTTT
TRBJ1-5 NA 16 once TRBV2 CASSGVGEGSNQPQHF TGTGCCAGCAGTGGTGTGGGGGAGGGGAGCAATCAGCCCCAGCATTTT
TRBJ2-1 NA 13 NA TRBV13 CASSLRGFDEQFF TGTGCCAGCAGCCTCCGAGGATTCGATGAGCAGTTCTTC
TRBJ2-2 NA 14 NA TRBV3-1 CASSPPWGGGELFF TGTGCCAGCAGCCCCCCTTGGGGCGGCGGGGAGCTGTTTTTT
TRBJ1-2 NA 13 NA TRBV5-4 CASTPGGGYGYTF TGTGCCAGCACCCCGGGCGGGGGCTATGGCTACACCTTC
TRBJ2-3 TRBD2 16 once TRBV13 CASSPSRGGQADTQYF TGTGCCAGCAGCCCTAGCCGCGGGGGGCAGGCAGATACGCAGTATTTT
TRBJ2-5 NA 13 NA TRBV12-3/TRBV12-4 CASSLVSSETQYF TGTGCCAGCAGTTTGGTTAGCAGTGAGACCCAGTACTTC
TRBJ2-5 NA 10 NA TRBV9 CASGGPTQYF TGTGCCAGCGGGGGGCCGACCCAGTACTTC
TRBJ2-3 TRBD1 15 few TRBV19 CASIDLGGGTDTQYF TGTGCCAGTATTGACTTAGGGGGCGGCACAGATACGCAGTATTTT
TRBJ2-1 TRBD2 15 once TRBV20-1 CSARDGTSGDNEQFF TGCAGTGCTAGAGACGGGACTAGCGGGGACAATGAGCAGTTCTTC
TRBJ1-2 TRBD1 16 NA TRBV3-1 CASSTPGQGDNYGYTF TGTGCCAGCAGCACACCGGGACAGGGAGATAACTATGGCTACACCTTC
TRBJ2-1 NA 15 NA TRBV20-1 CSASPRPPGRNEQFF TGCAGTGCTAGCCCACGTCCTCCCGGTAGGAATGAGCAGTTCTTC
TRBJ1-2 NA 12 NA TRBV12-3/TRBV12-4 CASTAAGYGYTF TGTGCCAGCACGGCGGCGGGCTATGGCTACACCTTC
TRBJ1-1 NA 14 NA TRBV20-1 CSARKGVENTEAFF TGCAGTGCTAGAAAGGGTGTTGAGAACACTGAAGCTTTCTTT
TRBJ1-1 TRBD1 14 NA TRBV6-5 CASSYSGQSFEAFF TGTGCCAGCAGTTACTCGGGACAGTCCTTTGAAGCTTTCTTT
TRBJ2-1 TRBD1 14 once TRBV11-2 CASSKGARVNEQFF TGTGCCAGCAGCAAGGGGGCCAGGGTCAATGAGCAGTTCTTC
TRBJ1-3 NA 14 few TRBV20-1 CSARVAGYGNTIYF TGCAGTGCTAGAGTAGCAGGGTATGGAAACACCATATATTTT